This is a list of T cell receptor beta chains from one sample in a study of blood T cell repertoires in COVID-19. Some clones are missing from TCRdb's copy, which holds only in-frame ones; the method was immunoSEQ multiplex PCR. The table shows 300,000 or so clones, with approximately 80% occurring only once. Sequencing was performed on peripheral blood. All receptors derive from a woman between 50 and 59 years old with active or convalescent COVID-19. Each CDR3 is given with its conserved first and last residue. The D gene is left open where the match is weak. Not every row has a clone size; where given, it reads once, few, many or a size class.

clone size	D gene	V gene	J gene	CDR3 protein	CDR3 DNA
NA	NA	TRBV28	TRBJ1-2	CASSRIRVFYGYTF	TGTGCCAGCAGTCGGATCAGGGTATTCTATGGCTACACCTTC
NA	NA	TRBV27	TRBJ1-2	CASTRTASSSYGYTF	TGTGCCAGCACTAGGACAGCCTCCTCATCCTATGGCTACACCTTC
NA	NA	TRBV5-6	TRBJ2-1	CASSFGGKAVDEQFF	TGTGCCAGCAGCTTTGGGGGGAAGGCGGTCGATGAGCAGTTCTTC
NA	NA	TRBV3-1/TRBV3-2	TRBJ1-2	CASSQRTGLGYTF	TGTGCCAGCAGCCAAAGAACAGGGCTTGGCTACACCTTC
NA	TRBD1	TRBV27	TRBJ2-7	CASSRPGQLYEQYF	TGTGCCAGCAGTCGCCCGGGACAGCTTTACGAGCAGTACTTC
NA	TRBD2	TRBV5-1	TRBJ2-7	CASSATSGRYEQYF	TGCGCCAGCAGCGCTACTAGCGGGCGCTACGAGCAGTACTTC
few	TRBD1	TRBV7-9	TRBJ1-2	CASSSRDRHPINYGYTF	TGTGCCAGCAGTAGCCGGGACAGACATCCTATTAACTATGGCTACACCTTC
few	NA	TRBV12-3/TRBV12-4	TRBJ1-2	CASSLAAGSGYTF	TGTGCCAGCAGTTTAGCGGCAGGGTCTGGCTACACCTTC
NA	TRBD1	TRBV27	TRBJ2-1	CASSFIQGAYNEQFF	TGTGCCAGCAGTTTTATCCAGGGGGCCTACAATGAGCAGTTCTTC
once	TRBD1	TRBV7-3	TRBJ2-1	CASSLYPDRVRNEQFF	TGTGCCAGCAGCCTGTATCCGGACAGGGTGAGAAATGAGCAGTTCTTC
NA	NA	TRBV5-6	TRBJ2-3	CASSLAGTLGTDTQYF	TGTGCCAGCAGCTTGGCAGGGACTCTGGGCACAGATACGCAGTATTTT
NA	TRBD1	TRBV6-2/TRBV6-3	TRBJ1-1	CASSITGVLTTEAFF	TGTGCCAGCAGTATCACAGGGGTTCTTACCACTGAAGCTTTCTTT
once	TRBD1	TRBV6-5	TRBJ2-5	CASRGQVSETQYF	TGTGCCAGCAGAGGACAGGTTTCGGAGACCCAGTACTTC
NA	TRBD1	TRBV28	TRBJ1-2	CASGQAITYYGYTF	TGTGCCAGTGGACAGGCCATAACGTACTATGGCTACACCTTC
NA	NA	TRBV9	TRBJ2-7	CASSDGTRVNEQYF	TGTGCCAGCAGCGACGGAACGAGGGTTAACGAGCAGTACTTC
NA	NA	TRBV18	TRBJ2-5	CASSPGLKETQYF	TGTGCCAGCTCACCCGGACTGAAGGAGACCCAGTACTTC
NA	NA	TRBV30	TRBJ1-3	CAWSVGGFPIYF	TGTGCCTGGAGTGTGGGAGGGTTTCCCATATATTTT
NA	NA	TRBV29-1	TRBJ1-1	CSGGGGALNTEAFF	TGCAGCGGGGGTGGTGGGGCCCTGAACACTGAAGCTTTCTTT
NA	TRBD1	TRBV5-4	TRBJ1-1	CASSQTTGQNTEAFF	TGTGCCAGCAGCCAGACGACAGGGCAGAACACTGAAGCTTTCTTT
NA	TRBD2	TRBV7-6	TRBJ2-7	CASSLGGGASTYEQYF	TGTGCCAGCAGCTTAGGGGGGGGAGCGTCCACCTACGAGCAGTACTTC
many	NA	TRBV5-8	TRBJ1-5	CASTSDRSNQPQHF	TGTGCCAGCACCAGCGACAGGAGCAATCAGCCCCAGCATTTT
NA	TRBD1	TRBV6-5	TRBJ1-1	CASKGQGHNTEAFF	TGTGCCAGCAAGGGACAGGGGCATAACACTGAAGCTTTCTTT
NA	NA	TRBV19	TRBJ1-2	CASSAGVLRGYTF	TGTGCCAGTAGTGCGGGGGTTCTAAGGGGCTACACCTTC
NA	TRBD2	TRBV24-1	TRBJ2-1	CATSDLPRAGGPNEQFF	TGTGCCACCAGTGATCTACCGAGAGCGGGAGGCCCCAATGAGCAGTTCTTC
NA	NA	TRBV2	TRBJ1-1	CASMQQGWTEAFF	TGTGCCAGCATGCAACAGGGCTGGACTGAAGCTTTCTTT
NA	NA	TRBV28	TRBJ1-5	CASSLDQREYFTQPQHF	TGTGCCAGCAGTTTAGACCAACGGGAATATTTCACTCAGCCCCAGCATTTT
NA	NA	TRBV7-9	TRBJ1-1	CASSLGVGRGRNTEAFF	TGTGCCAGCAGCTTAGGGGTCGGCAGGGGAAGGAACACTGAAGCTTTCTTT
NA	TRBD2	TRBV20-1	TRBJ2-3	CSASMLAGEDYADTQYF	TGCAGTGCTAGTATGCTAGCGGGAGAAGACTACGCAGATACGCAGTATTTT
once	TRBD2	TRBV15	TRBJ2-1	CATSRASGRGGNEQFF	TGTGCCACCAGCAGAGCCAGCGGGAGGGGTGGCAATGAGCAGTTCTTC
NA	NA	TRBV11-2	TRBJ2-2	CASNWRGELFF	TGTGCCAGCAATTGGCGGGGGGAGCTGTTTTTT
NA	NA	TRBV6-5	TRBJ1-1	CASSPLAENTEAFF	TGTGCCAGCAGTCCCTTAGCAGAGAACACTGAAGCTTTCTTT
NA	NA	TRBV5-4	TRBJ1-1	CASNPIGRGNTEAFF	TGTGCCAGCAACCCGATCGGTCGAGGGAACACTGAAGCTTTCTTT
NA	TRBD1	TRBV7-9	TRBJ1-2	CASSLMGQENYGYTF	TGTGCCAGCAGCTTAATGGGACAGGAGAACTATGGCTACACCTTC
NA	NA	TRBV7-8	TRBJ2-7	CASSPRTVPYEQYF	TGTGCCAGCAGCCCACGGACAGTGCCCTACGAGCAGTACTTC
NA	TRBD2	TRBV2	TRBJ2-3	CAVERGGDTQYF	TGTGCAGTAGAGCGGGGAGGGGATACGCAGTATTTT
NA	NA	TRBV12-3/TRBV12-4	TRBJ1-5	CASSLAGSQPQHF	TGTGCCAGCAGTTTAGCAGGGAGCCAGCCCCAGCATTTT
NA	TRBD2	TRBV5-1	TRBJ2-1	CASSSPKTSPSYNEQFF	TGCGCCAGCAGCTCCCCTAAGACTAGCCCATCCTACAATGAGCAGTTCTTC
few	NA	TRBV3-1/TRBV3-2	TRBJ1-2	CASSPSGLLYGYTF	TGTGCCAGCAGCCCCTCAGGGCTACTCTATGGCTACACCTTC
NA	TRBD2	TRBV10-3	TRBJ2-7	CAISGQGTSGGSSYEQYF	TGTGCCATCAGTGGACAAGGGACTAGCGGGGGAAGCTCCTACGAGCAGTACTTC
NA	TRBD1	TRBV7-8	TRBJ1-6	CASSALQGPLSPLHF	TGTGCCAGCAGCGCGCTACAGGGGCCTCTATCACCCCTCCACTTT
NA	NA	TRBV28	TRBJ1-5	CASSYIPSNQPQHF	TGTGCCAGCAGTTACATTCCGAGCAATCAGCCCCAGCATTTT
NA	NA	TRBV7-9	TRBJ2-2	CASTSWTDVARPGELFF	TGTGCCAGCACCTCGTGGACAGACGTGGCCCGGCCCGGGGAGCTGTTTTTT
NA	NA	TRBV2	TRBJ2-7	CASSEALQYAYEQYF	TGTGCCAGCAGTGAAGCGCTTCAGTACGCATACGAGCAGTACTTC
NA	TRBD2	TRBV13	TRBJ2-7	CASSLGRTLLAGVPEQYF	TGTGCCAGCAGCTTAGGTCGGACCCTACTAGCGGGAGTCCCCGAGCAGTACTTC
NA	TRBD2	TRBV5-1	TRBJ2-1	CASSLRTSGGADNEQFF	TGCGCCAGCAGCTTGCGGACTAGCGGTGGGGCCGACAATGAGCAGTTCTTC
few	TRBD1	TRBV9	TRBJ1-1	CASSAGQGGNTEAFF	TGTGCCAGCAGCGCCGGACAGGGGGGGAACACTGAAGCTTTCTTT
NA	NA	TRBV28	TRBJ1-1	CASRRTGLNTEAFF	TGTGCCAGCAGGAGAACAGGACTGAACACTGAAGCTTTCTTT
few	NA	TRBV12-3/TRBV12-4	TRBJ2-7	CASSFSEQYF	TGTGCCAGCAGTTTCAGCGAGCAGTACTTC
NA	TRBD1	TRBV5-1	TRBJ2-3	CASGPGQGLDTQYF	TGCGCCAGCGGCCCGGGACAGGGACTCGATACGCAGTATTTT
few	TRBD1	TRBV28	TRBJ1-2	CASSPGQNYGYTF	TGTGCCAGCAGTCCGGGACAGAACTATGGCTACACCTTC
NA	NA	TRBV5-1	TRBJ1-1	CASSLEGFTEAFF	TGCGCCAGCAGCTTGGAGGGGTTCACTGAAGCTTTCTTT
NA	TRBD1	TRBV27	TRBJ1-1	CASSRGTDTEAFF	TGTGCCAGCAGTCGAGGGACAGACACTGAAGCTTTCTTT
once	NA	TRBV3-1/TRBV3-2	TRBJ2-3	CASSQGRGADADTQYF	TGTGCCAGCAGCCAAGGTCGCGGCGCAGATGCAGATACGCAGTATTTT
NA	NA	TRBV9	TRBJ2-1	CASSVATAGTHNEQFF	TGTGCCAGCAGCGTAGCTACAGCGGGGACACACAATGAGCAGTTCTTC
NA	TRBD1	TRBV29-1	TRBJ2-1	CSVEGTGPYNEQFF	TGCAGCGTTGAGGGGACAGGACCCTACAATGAGCAGTTCTTC
NA	TRBD1	TRBV30	TRBJ1-5	CAWSNRGQGGLLNQPQHF	TGTGCCTGGAGCAACAGGGGGCAGGGAGGACTGCTTAATCAGCCCCAGCATTTT
many	NA	TRBV5-6	TRBJ2-2	CASSLRSGGLFF	TGTGCCAGCAGCTTGCGAAGTGGAGGGCTGTTTTTT
NA	NA	TRBV28	TRBJ1-3	CASSLYQGSGNTIYF	TGTGCCAGCAGTTTATATCAGGGCTCTGGAAACACCATATATTTT
NA	NA	TRBV6-5	TRBJ1-5	CASSWGVGDNQPQHF	TGTGCCAGCAGTTGGGGGGTCGGGGACAATCAGCCCCAGCATTTT
NA	NA	TRBV6-4	TRBJ2-2	CASTYQQGNTGELFF	TGTGCCAGCACCTATCAACAGGGAAACACCGGGGAGCTGTTTTTT